The sequence of this T cell receptor beta chain was determined in a study of T cell clonotyping in hematopoietic cell transplantation. Produced via immunoSEQ multiplex PCR; TCRdb's table is partial and in-frame only. The data contain over 10,000 clones, roughly four fifths of them singletons. Findings and caveats of the study: CD4 and CD8 repertoire contributions could not be separated without sorting. Broader posttransplant TCR repertoire diversity was predicted by graft donor and pretransplant recipient Inverse Simpson Index values.

A word on this clone: Its cognate antigen is unknown.

This CDR3 spans 11 amino acids. The V gene's germline CDR1 is MNHEY and CDR2 SVGAGI. V gave up 6 bases and J gave up 9 bases, with 9 bases separating them. Blood collection times were about day -28 and days 30, 100, 180 posttransplant. The sequencing here drew on PBMCs, taken 100 days after allogeneic stem cell transplant. The sequence came from a female patient between 40 and 55 years old who had an allogeneic stem cell transplant from a related donor, so T cells may come from the graft donor. Some clones in this sample may be carry-over from other donors' samples. This chain connects TRBV6-5 to TRBJ2-1; D ambiguous. CDR3 DNA: TGTGCCAGCAGCCAAGGCCGTGAGCAGTTCTTC. This codes for CASSQGREQFF.